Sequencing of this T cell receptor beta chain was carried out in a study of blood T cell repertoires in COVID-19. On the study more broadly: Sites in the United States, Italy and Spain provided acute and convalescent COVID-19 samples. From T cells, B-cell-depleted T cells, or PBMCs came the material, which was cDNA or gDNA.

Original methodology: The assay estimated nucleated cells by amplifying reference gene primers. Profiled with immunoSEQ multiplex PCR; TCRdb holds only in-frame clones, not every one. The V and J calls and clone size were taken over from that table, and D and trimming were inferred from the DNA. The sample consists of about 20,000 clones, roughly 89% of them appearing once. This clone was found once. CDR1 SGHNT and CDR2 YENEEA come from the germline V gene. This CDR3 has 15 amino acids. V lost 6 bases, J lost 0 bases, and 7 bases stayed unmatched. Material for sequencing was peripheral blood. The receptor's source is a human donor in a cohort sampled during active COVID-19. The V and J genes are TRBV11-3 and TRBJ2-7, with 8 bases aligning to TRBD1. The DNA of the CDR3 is TGTGCCAGCAGTCCCGGACAGGGTACCTCCTACGAGCAGTACTTC. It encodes CASSPGQGTSYEQYF.